This note documents a single TCR beta chain sequence. What this receptor recognizes is not known. The sample holds no much larger clone one base away, and base qualities are not on file. The immunoSEQ Assay, a bias-controlled multiplex PCR, was used to amplify TCRbeta CDR3 regions from genomic DNA. Regarding the original processing steps: Nucleated cell counts per sample were estimated from amplification of reference gene primers within the assay. To quantify the absolute abundance of each unique TCRbeta CDR3 rearrangement, sequence reads were collapsed and filtered. For each sample, productive Simpson clonality was calculated as the square root of Simpson's diversity index across productive rearrangements. The source is immuneACCESS, and TCRdb retained only in-frame sequences with V and J called. Part of the clones is not carried over; for the studies checked, unresolved V genes explain less than half of this, and the remainder is unexplained. V and J calls plus clone size are reproduced from that table; the DNA served to infer D and trimming. This sample holds 150,000 to 200,000 clones; roughly 90% were observed only once. Roughly 0.6% of the sample rests with the top ten.

The source of the sample is a study of blood T cell repertoires in COVID-19 (dated by TCRdb to 2019 to 2021). Looking at the study overall: Collaborator samples came from the United States, Italy and Spain and covered acute and convalescent phases of COVID-19. The material from the prospective study consisted of cDNA or gDNA derived from T cells, B-cell-depleted T cells, or PBMCs. Deeply sampled blood TCRbeta repertoires from subjects exposed to, actively infected with, or recovered from COVID-19 were included in the dataset. The repertoires were released in a freely available public database meant as a resource for research on the immune response to SARS-CoV-2. Samples came from the ongoing ImmuneRACE study (first 160 participants) plus 1,254 subjects from 6 global collaborators. A de-identified subject ID, COVID-19 status, age in years and sex were almost always included in the sample metadata. Where available, HLA class I and class II types were taken from metadata supplied by the sample provider and were not determined by assay-based typing. The study at large found these results: How much clinical and demographic metadata was included differed by source and by participant, and the metadata was provided uncurated.

The collaborating institutions used their own protocols to collect whole blood in K2EDTA tubes. Collaborator samples were shipped for TCRbeta analysis as frozen whole blood, isolated PBMCs, or DNA extracted from either sample type. Source material: peripheral blood. The TCR originated in a man aged 45 to 65 with acute or convalescent COVID-19.

The DNA sequence is TGTGCCAGTAGACCCCGACAGGGAGCTGACTATGGCTACACCTTC. This is translated as CASRPRQGADYGYTF. Recombination linked TRBV19 to TRBJ1-2; TRBD1 fits 7 bases in the junction. The germline V gene (reference sequence) specifies LNHDA as CDR1 and SQIVND as CDR2. The CDR3 runs 15 residues from the cysteine to the phenylalanine. Only the CDR3 DNA stays, 45 bases, in frame from base 1. Trimmed from V: 6 bases; trimmed from J: 3 bases; junction bases lacking a gene match: 10.